The 30 T cell receptor beta chains reported below all come from one sample, sequenced in a study of T cell changes during pregnancy in multiple sclerosis. The repertoire was sequenced with immunoSEQ multiplex PCR; TCRdb's copy has only in-frame clones and lacks some. This table has 98,000 or so clones, over 85% appearing once. Sequences were derived from peripheral blood, sampled after pregnancy. The receptor set was obtained from a female donor with multiple sclerosis, enrolled in a pregnancy study.

The chain uses TRBV5-1 and TRBJ2-3; TRBD1 aligns across 7 bases. V lost 4 bases to trimming and J lost 2 bases; unmatched junction nucleotides: 7. The CDR3 sequence is 15 residues long. Per the germline V gene, CDR1 is SGHRS and CDR2 is YFSETQ. The DNA for the CDR3 is TGCGCCAGCAGCCCCTTGACAGGGTTCACAGATACGCAGTATTTT. It specifies CASSPLTGFTDTQYF. Full variable domain (remainder filled in from reference TRBV5-1 and TRBJ2-3): KAGVTQTPRYLIKTRGQQVTLSCSPISGHRSVSWYQQTPGQGLQFLFEYFSETQRNKGNFPGRFSGRQFSNSRSEMNVSTLELGDSALYLCASSPLTGFTDTQYFGPGTRLTVL.

The genes are TRBV6-4 and TRBJ1-4; D remains ambiguous. The V end lost 1 base, the J end lost 4 bases, and 13 bases lay between the germline ends. The CDR3 is 16 residues long. Germline assignment: CDR1 MRHNA and CDR2 SNTAGT. The CDR3 coding sequence is TGTGCCAGCAGTGACTGTCCTCCTCTTCTTAATGAAAAACTGTTTTTT. This translates into CASSDCPPLLNEKLFF.

This clone has more than one count but fewer than ten. The gene calls are TRBV7-9 and TRBJ1-1, with TRBD1 matching over 10 bases. V was clipped by 3 bases and J by 0 bases; unmatched bases: 7. CDR3 size: 17 residues. CDR1 and CDR2 from the germline V gene are SEHNR and FQNEAQ (reference sequence). CDR3 sequence: CASSLGQGMEMNTEAFF. The CDR3 DNA reads TGTGCCAGCAGCTTGGGACAGGGGATGGAGATGAACACTGAAGCTTTCTTT. The full variable domain, completed using reference TRBV7-9 and TRBJ1-1, is DTGVSQNPRHKITKRGQNVTFRCDPISEHNRLYWYRQTLGQGPEFLTYFQNEAQLEKSRLLSDRFSAERPKGSFSTLEIQRTEQGDSAMYLCASSLGQGMEMNTEAFFGQGTRLTVV.

This clone was observed once. The chain couples TRBV12-5 to TRBJ1-1; a weak D match, TRBD1 (6 bases). Germline CDR1 reads LGHNT; CDR2 reads FRNRAP. The germline V and J ends were trimmed by 0 bases and 2 bases, with 16 bases remaining between them. The CDR3 runs to 17 residues. The CDR3 region is CASGLVVTRTVNTEAFF. The DNA of the CDR3 is TGTGCTAGTGGTTTGGTTGTGACCCGGACAGTTAACACTGAAGCTTTCTTT.

The chain uses TRBV2 and TRBJ2-1; 7 bases match TRBD2. Trimming at V came to 1 base and at J to 1 base, leaving 7 bases not matched to a gene. The germline V gene has CDR1 SNHLY and CDR2 FYNNEI. The length of the CDR3 is 17 residues. DNA for the CDR3: TGTGCCAGCAGTGAAGTCCCTAGCGGCCAGTCCTACAATGAGCAGTTCTTC. It codes for CASSEVPSGQSYNEQFF. The complete variable domain, with remaining parts taken from reference TRBV2 and TRBJ2-1, reads EPEVTQTPSHQVTQMGQEVILRCVPISNHLYFYWYRQILGQKVEFLVSFYNNEISEKSEIFDDQFSVERPDGSNFTLKIRSTKLEDSAMYFCASSEVPSGQSYNEQFFGPGTRLTVL.

V gene TRBV7-2 combines with J gene TRBJ2-1; D possibly corresponds to TRBD2 (5 bases). The germline gives CDR1 SGHTA, CDR2 FQGNSA. CDR3 length: 15 residues. V lost 5 bases to trimming and J lost 1 base, with 12 bases between them. CDR3 in DNA: TGTGCCAGCAGCCGATCTGCGGGTTCCTACAATGAGCAGTTCTTC. Residues: CASSRSAGSYNEQFF.

This rearrangement joins TRBV30 to TRBJ2-7, with 9 bases aligning to TRBD2. V shed 7 bases and J 4 bases; nucleotides not matched to a gene: 14. The CDR3 contains 15 residues. Germline CDR1 is GTSNPN and CDR2 is SVGIG (reference sequence). The CDR3 DNA reads as TGTGCCTCCGAGGGTTGGCGGGAGGGCCGGTACGAGCAGTACTTC. As protein: CASEGWREGRYEQYF.

This chain joins TRBV7-9 and TRBJ1-1; TRBD1 agrees at 7 bases. This CDR3 has 13 amino acids. Germline V lookup: CDR1 SEHNR, CDR2 FQNEAQ (reference sequence). Trimming took 1 base from V and 6 from J; bases not matched to a gene: 2. CDR3 loop: CASSLGDSPEAFF. The DNA for the CDR3 is TGTGCCAGCAGCTTAGGGGACAGTCCTGAAGCTTTCTTT.

The chain has TRBV7-7 and TRBJ2-3; 8 positions agree with TRBD2. The V gene end was trimmed by 5 bases and the J gene end by 3 bases; junction bases not matched to a gene: 7. The CDR3 totals 15 residues. Germline V gives CDR1 SSHAT, CDR2 FNYEAQ (reference sequence). CDR3 nucleotides: TGTGCCAGCAGCCCGTCCGGGGGGGGAACAGATACGCAGTATTTT. It encodes CASSPSGGGTDTQYF.

The chain combines TRBV7-9 with TRBJ2-3; 12 bases align to TRBD2. V lost 5 bases, J lost 5 bases, and 8 bases stayed unmatched. The CDR3 consists of 16 residues. CDR1 and CDR2 (germline): SEHNR, FQNEAQ (reference sequence). Written as DNA, the CDR3 is TGTGCCAGCAGCATCACTAGCGGGAGGATCAGAGATACGCAGTATTTT. Protein sequence: CASSITSGRIRDTQYF.

The chain couples TRBV6-1 to TRBJ1-2; no clear D gene. CDR1 is MNHNS and CDR2 is SASEGT in the germline V gene. The CDR3 runs 13 residues. V lost 3 bases, J lost 8 bases, and 13 bases lay in between. CDR3 sequence reads: CASSESRVGGYTF. CDR3 in DNA: TGTGCCAGCAGTGAGAGCCGTGTCGGGGGCTACACCTTC.

This rearrangement joins TRBV25-1 to TRBJ2-5; D is unresolved. The CDR3 contains 14 residues. Germline V CDR1 and CDR2: MGHDK, SYGVNS. V was cut by 3 bases and J by 2 bases, with 10 bases left in between. DNA for the CDR3: TGTGCCAGCAGTGAGGCAGGCAGGCAAGAGACCCAGTACTTC. Amino acids: CASSEAGRQETQYF.

The CDR3 DNA sequence: TGTGCCAGCAGTCCCAGGGGGTCCTATGGCTACACCTTC. Its translation: CASSPRGSYGYTF. The chain employs TRBV11-2 and TRBJ1-2, with 7 bases identical to TRBD1. CDR1 SGHAT and CDR2 FQNNGV come from the germline V gene. The J segment lost 4 bases and the V segment lost 6 bases, leaving 5 bases of the junction unmatched. The CDR3 covers 13 residues.

The rearrangement uses TRBV4-3 and TRBJ1-4, with 10 bases matching TRBD1. CDR1 and CDR2 (germline): LGHNA, YSLEER. V was clipped by 0 bases and J by 4 bases; unmatched bases: 5. CDR3 length equals 17 residues. The CDR3 sequence is CASSQEGRTGGNEKLFF. The CDR3 nucleotides are TGCGCCAGCAGCCAAGAGGGGCGGACAGGGGGTAATGAAAAACTGTTTTTT.

The count of this clone is one. The rearrangement links TRBV4-3 to TRBJ2-7; D is unclear. Germline CDR1 and CDR2: LGHNA and YSLEER. The V gene lost 3 bases and the J gene lost 7 bases, with 16 bases spanning the gap. The CDR3 is 14 amino acids. CDR3 nucleotide sequence: TGCGCCAGCAGCCAGTCGGGTAGAGGTACGGAGCAGTACTTC. It is translated as CASSQSGRGTEQYF.

J is TRBJ1-1 and V is TRBV10-1, with D possibly matching TRBD1 (5 bases). The CDR3 loop spans 15 amino acids. Germline CDR1 and CDR2: WNHNN and SYGVQD (reference sequence). Trimming removed 10 bases at V and 0 bases at J, with 18 bases between. This CDR3 reads CATHPGLYMNTEAFF. CDR3 DNA sequence: TGCGCCACCCATCCGGGACTTTATATGAACACTGAAGCTTTCTTT.

The chain joins TRBV29-1 to TRBJ2-7; the D gene is possibly TRBD2 (6 bases). The V end lost 0 bases, the J end lost 4 bases, and 16 bases lay between the germline ends. CDR1 is SQVTM and CDR2 is ANQGSEA in the germline V gene. The CDR3 totals 15 residues. CDR3 loop: CSVEDLGGQGYEQYF. Here the CDR3 DNA reads TGCAGCGTTGAAGATCTAGGAGGGCAAGGATACGAGCAGTACTTC.

The chain uses TRBV5-4 and TRBJ1-1; 8 bases match TRBD1. The CDR3 is 13 amino acids. Trimming removed 4 bases from V and 3 bases from J; junction bases left unmatched: 2. CDR1 is SGHNT and CDR2 is YYREEE in the germline V gene (reference sequence). CDR3 in amino acids: CASSQDRDTEAFF. In DNA, the CDR3 is TGTGCCAGCAGCCAGGACAGGGACACTGAAGCTTTCTTT.

The rearrangement uses TRBV28 and TRBJ1-1; 10 bases align to TRBD1. CDR3 length: 14 amino acids. The V gene's germline CDR1 is MDHEN and CDR2 SYDVKM. The V and J ends lost 6 bases and 4 bases, in that order; junction bases with no gene match: 5. The CDR3 sequence is CASRQRQGATEAFF. Written as DNA, the CDR3 is TGTGCCAGCAGGCAGAGACAGGGGGCCACTGAAGCTTTCTTT.

The rearrangement uses TRBV9 and TRBJ2-7; D perhaps matches TRBD2 (5 bases). Germline V gene sequence: CDR1 SGDLS, CDR2 YYNGEE. The CDR3 loop spans 14 amino acids. V lost 4 bases and J lost 1, with 12 bases in between. The CDR3 nucleotides read TGTGCCAGCAGCCTTGGGTGGGAGTCCTACGAGCAGTACTTC. This codes for CASSLGWESYEQYF.

The CDR3: CASSYSSGRGEQYF. DNA for the CDR3: TGTGCCAGCAGTTACTCGAGCGGGAGGGGCGAGCAGTACTTC. This chain joins TRBV6-6 and TRBJ2-7, with 10 bases identical to TRBD2. CDR1 is MNHNY and CDR2 is SVGAGI in the germline V gene (reference sequence). There are 14 residues in the CDR3. Trimming at V came to 0 bases and at J to 6 bases, leaving 2 bases not matched to a gene.

V gene TRBV4-1 combines with J gene TRBJ1-4; no clear D gene. The CDR3 totals 15 residues. CDR1 and CDR2 from the germline V gene are MGHRA and YSYEKL. With 2 bases removed from V and 0 bases from J, the gap between germline ends came to 7 bases. The chain's CDR3 is CASSQLQATNEKLFF. In nucleotides, the CDR3 is TGCGCCAGCAGCCAACTGCAGGCAACTAATGAAAAACTGTTTTTT.

The chain carries TRBV6-1 and TRBJ2-1; the match to TRBD2 covers 7 bases. CDR3 length: 15 residues. Germline assignment: CDR1 MNHNS and CDR2 SASEGT. J gave up 2 bases and V 7 bases, and 8 bases lay outside the gene matches. The CDR3 bases are TGTGCCAGCAAAGTGCGGGAGTTACCCTACAATGAGCAGTTCTTC. This sequence encodes CASKVRELPYNEQFF.

In DNA form, the CDR3 reads TGTGCCAGCAGCGTAGCGGGAGCTCAAGAGACCCAGTACTTC. Encoded protein: CASSVAGAQETQYF. This chain uses TRBV9 with TRBJ2-5, with a tentative D call TRBD2 (6 bases). Trimming removed 0 bases at V and 2 bases at J, with 8 bases between. The CDR3 is 14 amino acids. In germline, CDR1 is SGDLS, CDR2 YYNGEE.

The genes are TRBV19 and TRBJ1-1; D remains unclear. V lost 2 bases, J lost 0 bases, and 13 bases lay in between. Looked up from germline, CDR1 is LNHDA and CDR2 is SQIVND (reference sequence). The CDR3 contains 16 residues. Here the CDR3 DNA reads TGTGCCAGTAGTATAAGAAACACCCCGATGAACACTGAAGCTTTCTTT. This translates into CASSIRNTPMNTEAFF.

The V and J genes are TRBV9 and TRBJ2-3; weak D call: TRBD1 (5 bases). CDR1 is SGDLS, CDR2 YYNGEE, per germline. This CDR3 is 15 amino acids long. Trimming took 0 bases from V and 0 from J, leaving 8 bases between them. The CDR3, as DNA: TGTGCCAGCAGCGTAGCGCAGGGTAGCACAGATACGCAGTATTTT. It specifies CASSVAQGSTDTQYF.

The chain carries TRBV9 and TRBJ2-7, with 10 bases fitting TRBD2. The germline gives CDR1 SGDLS, CDR2 YYNGEE. This CDR3 has 18 amino acids. Trimming removed 0 bases from V and 0 bases from J; junction bases left unmatched: 9. The CDR3 here is CASSVGPSGSPLSYEQYF. The CDR3 nucleotides are TGTGCCAGCAGCGTAGGCCCTAGCGGGAGCCCCCTCTCCTACGAGCAGTACTTC. The full variable domain, in which reference TRBV9 and TRBJ2-7 provide the parts outside the CDR3, is DSGVTQTPKHLITATGQRVTLRCSPRSGDLSVYWYQQSLDQGLQFLIQYYNGEERAKGNILERFSAQQFPDLHSELNLSSLELGDSALYFCASSVGPSGSPLSYEQYFGPGTRLTVT.

This clone is a singleton in its sample. The J gene is TRBJ1-1, the V gene TRBV5-4; 7 nucleotides align to TRBD1. Germline V gene lookup returns CDR1 SGHNT and CDR2 YYREEE (reference sequence). The V and J ends lost 3 bases and 5 bases, in that order; junction bases with no gene match: 10. The CDR3 consists of 15 residues. In nucleotides, the CDR3 is TGTGCCAGCAGCTCCTACAGGGGTATGCGGACTGAAGCTTTCTTT. This gives the protein CASSSYRGMRTEAFF.

J is TRBJ2-3 and V is TRBV4-2, with TRBD2 identical over 8 bases. Germline V gives CDR1 LGHNA, CDR2 YNFKEQ. V lost 3 bases to trimming and J lost 0 bases; unmatched junction nucleotides: 8. This CDR3 spans 17 amino acids. CDR3 sequence reads: CASSQPGGGASTDTQYF. CDR3 coding DNA: TGTGCCAGCAGCCAGCCCGGGGGGGGTGCGAGCACAGATACGCAGTATTTT.

The chain is built from TRBV19 and TRBJ1-1; tentatively, D is TRBD1 (6 bases). Germline V lookup: CDR1 LNHDA, CDR2 SQIVND (reference sequence). This CDR3 contains 15 residues. The V end was cut by 5 bases, the J end by 0 bases, with 13 bases between. The CDR3 spells CASSSPGHVNTEAFF. CDR3 in DNA: TGTGCCAGTAGTTCCCCGGGACACGTGAACACTGAAGCTTTCTTT.